The 26 T cell receptor beta chains below all came from one sample that was sequenced in a study of blood T cell repertoires in COVID-19. Produced via immunoSEQ multiplex PCR; TCRdb's table is partial and in-frame only. The sample carries 250,000 to 300,000 clones, under 90% recorded once. Sequencing was carried out using peripheral blood. These receptors originate from a woman in her sixties or seventies with active or convalescent COVID-19.

The J gene is TRBJ1-2, the V gene TRBV5-1; weak D call: TRBD1 (6 bases). This CDR3 has 15 residues. Per the germline V gene, CDR1 is SGHRS and CDR2 is YFSETQ. Trimming took 4 bases from V and 2 from J, leaving 15 bases between them. The CDR3 reads CASSIQGPHNYGYTF. The DNA of the CDR3 is TGCGCCAGCAGCATACAGGGTCCTCACAACTATGGCTACACCTTC.

This sequence joins TRBV4-1 and TRBJ1-2; D unresolved. The CDR3 has 15 residues. Germline values: CDR1 MGHRA, CDR2 YSYEKL. Trimming shortened V by 0 bases and J by 5 bases, and 13 bases separated the two germline ends. CDR3 residues: CASSQDPTGVYGYTF. DNA for the CDR3: TGCGCCAGCAGCCAAGATCCCACGGGAGTGTATGGCTACACCTTC.

The chain employs TRBV6-6 and TRBJ2-1, with TRBD1 identical over 8 bases. After removal of 7 bases from V and 5 bases from J, the junction contained 13 bases not matched to a gene. Germline CDR1 MNHNY, CDR2 SVGAGI (reference sequence). The CDR3 runs to 16 residues. The CDR3: CASTGRQGTFNNEQFF. The CDR3 DNA reads TGTGCCAGCACCGGTCGACAGGGGACTTTCAACAATGAGCAGTTCTTC.

This chain joins TRBV11-2 and TRBJ1-5, with 9 bases aligning to TRBD1. Trimming removed 5 bases from V and 7 bases from J; junction bases left unmatched: 6. This CDR3 spans 14 amino acids. Germline values: CDR1 SGHAT, CDR2 FQNNGV. CDR3 in DNA: TGTGCCAGCAGCCCACAGGGGGCTTGGCAGCCCCAGCATTTT. Its protein is CASSPQGAWQPQHF.

V usage is TRBV6-2 or TRBV6-3 and J usage is TRBJ2-1; 13 bases align to TRBD2. The length of the CDR3 is 19 residues. Germline V lookup: CDR1 MNHEY, CDR2 SVGEGT. The V gene end was trimmed by 2 bases and the J gene end by 2 bases; junction bases not matched to a gene: 9. Written as DNA, the CDR3 is TGTGCCAGCAGTTACCCGGCGACTAGCGGGGGGACGACCTACAATGAGCAGTTCTTC. Translating it yields CASSYPATSGGTTYNEQFF.

A note on this clone: Sequence at one end of the junction differs from germline and may be a read error. The chain links TRBV7-7 to TRBJ2-5, with 7 bases aligning to TRBD1. This CDR3 has 15 amino acids. Germline V CDR1 and CDR2: SSHAT, FNYEAQ (reference sequence). CDR3 loop: CASSSGRGNQETQYF. CDR3 DNA sequence: TGTGCTAGCAGCTCGGGCAGGGGGAACCAAGAGACCCAGTACTTC.

The J gene is TRBJ1-1, the V gene TRBV30; 8 bases map to TRBD1. The CDR3 is made up of 11 amino acids. Germline CDR1 reads GTSNPN; CDR2 reads SVGIG (reference sequence). After removal of 2 bases from V and 10 bases from J, the junction contained 3 bases not matched to a gene. CDR3 protein: CAWSLGQVAFF. The CDR3 region has the DNA TGTGCCTGGAGTTTGGGACAGGTAGCTTTCTTT.

The chain couples TRBV7-6 to TRBJ2-2; 7 bases are a match to TRBD1. V lost 3 bases to trimming and J lost 0 bases; unmatched junction nucleotides: 7. The CDR3 loop spans 17 amino acids. Germline CDR1 SGHVS, CDR2 FNYEAQ. CDR3 coding DNA: TGTGCCAGCAGCTTGCTGAGGACAGGACCGAACACCGGGGAGCTGTTTTTT. It specifies CASSLLRTGPNTGELFF.

This sequence joins TRBV7-2 and TRBJ1-2, with D maybe TRBD1 (6 bases). V shed 2 bases and J shed 5 bases, with 15 bases lying between them. CDR1 SGHTA and CDR2 FQGNSA come from the germline V gene. CDR3 length: 15 amino acids. CDR3 residues: CASSLNTGWEYGYTF. CDR3 sequence (DNA): TGTGCCAGCAGCTTAAATACAGGGTGGGAGTATGGCTACACCTTC.

The chain joins TRBV19 to TRBJ2-5, with D perhaps TRBD1 (6 bases). The V gene's germline CDR1 is LNHDA and CDR2 SQIVND (reference sequence). V was shortened by 9 bases and J by 0 bases, with 11 bases between the two germline ends. This CDR3 contains 13 residues. The CDR3 coding sequence is TGTGCCAGCCGCGACAGGCACCAAGAGACCCAGTACTTC. Its translation: CASRDRHQETQYF.

On this clone: This sample also contains other DNA sequences that code for the same CDR3. The rearrangement links TRBV23-1 to TRBJ1-1; D is ambiguous. TRBV23-1 is sorted into the ORF group, with uncertain function. The CDR3 sequence is 13 residues long. Trimming removed 10 bases from V and 0 bases from J, with 12 bases in between. CDR3 in DNA: TGCGCCAAGATACAGTGGGTGAACACTGAAGCTTTCTTT. Translated: CAKIQWVNTEAFF.

There are a few counts of this clone. The chain carries TRBV3-1 (or the pseudogene TRBV3-2) and TRBJ2-7; TRBD2 agrees at 11 bases. Germline V gene sequence: CDR1 LGHDT, CDR2 YNNKEL (reference sequence). This CDR3 is built from 18 residues. V dropped 1 base and J dropped 7; count of bases not matched to a gene: 15. The CDR3 here is CASSQVPPSGGLPLEQYF. CDR3 bases: TGTGCCAGCAGCCAAGTACCCCCTAGCGGGGGGCTTCCCCTGGAGCAGTACTTC.

CDR3 residues: CASSSPGTGFFGTEAFF. CDR3 in DNA: TGTGCCAGCAGCTCGCCCGGGACAGGGTTTTTCGGCACTGAAGCTTTCTTT. The J gene is TRBJ1-1, the V gene TRBV7-9; 9 nucleotides align to TRBD1. V gave up 4 bases and J gave up 4 bases; unmatched junction bases: 13. Germline CDR1 SEHNR, CDR2 FQNEAQ (reference sequence). The length of the CDR3 is 17 residues.

The chain carries TRBV29-1 and TRBJ1-5; a weak D match, TRBD1 (5 bases). V lost 6 bases and J lost 2, with 11 bases in between. The CDR3 has 13 residues. The germline V gene encodes CDR1 SQVTM and CDR2 ANQGSEA. DNA for the CDR3: TGCAGCGTCGTCCCGGGGGGCAATCAGCCCCAGCATTTT. This gives the protein CSVVPGGNQPQHF.

The chain employs TRBV2 and TRBJ1-3; 7 bases align to TRBD1. The CDR3 extends over 15 amino acids. Germline loops: CDR1 SNHLY, CDR2 FYNNEI. Trimming at V came to 5 bases and at J to 0 bases, leaving 4 bases not matched to a gene. The CDR3 loop reads CASSRGGGSGNTIYF. CDR3 sequence (DNA): TGTGCCAGCAGTCGAGGGGGCGGCTCTGGAAACACCATATATTTT.

J is TRBJ1-5 and V is TRBV11-2; tentatively, D is TRBD1 (5 bases). The germline CDR1 and CDR2 sequences are SGHAT and FQNNGV. This CDR3 is 15 amino acids long. Trimming took off 5 bases at V and 4 bases at J, with 15 bases between the two ends. The CDR3 reads CASSLGGIRNQPQHF. CDR3 bases: TGTGCCAGCAGCCTCGGGGGGATTCGGAATCAGCCCCAGCATTTT.

The chain carries TRBV6-5 and TRBJ1-1; weak D call: TRBD1 (5 bases). The CDR3 loop spans 14 amino acids. Deletions cut 2 bases from V and 1 base from J, with 8 bases between. The germline gives CDR1 MNHEY, CDR2 SVGAGI. CDR3 in amino acids: CASSYLRENTEAFF. For the CDR3, the DNA is TGTGCCAGCAGTTACCTCAGGGAGAACACTGAAGCTTTCTTT.

The V call is TRBV15, the J call TRBJ1-5, with 7 bases aligning to TRBD1. V was pared by 5 bases and J by 1 base, with 5 bases of the junction left unmatched. Germline values: CDR1 LNHNV, CDR2 YYDKDF (reference sequence). The CDR3 runs 15 residues. CDR3 protein: CATSPEGASNQPQHF. For the CDR3, the DNA is TGTGCCACCAGCCCTGAGGGGGCAAGCAATCAGCCCCAGCATTTT.

The chain recombines TRBV7-9 with TRBJ2-7; TRBD1 agrees at 7 bases. The CDR3 contains 17 residues. The V gene end was trimmed by 1 base and the J gene end by 3 bases; junction bases not matched to a gene: 12. CDR1 SEHNR and CDR2 FQNEAQ come from the germline V gene (reference sequence). CDR3 DNA sequence: TGTGCCAGCAGCTTAGAGGTGCAGGGGACAGCCCTCTACGAGCAGTACTTC. Translating gives CASSLEVQGTALYEQYF.

The rearrangement links TRBV15 to TRBJ2-7; 8 bases are shared with TRBD1. CDR3 length equals 17 residues. Looked up from germline, CDR1 is LNHNV and CDR2 is YYDKDF (reference sequence). V trimming: 0 bases; J trimming: 5 bases; junction bases outside the gene matches: 12. This CDR3 reads CATSREGYGQGADEQYF. The CDR3 DNA follows: TGTGCCACCAGCAGAGAAGGATACGGGCAGGGGGCAGACGAGCAGTACTTC.

This chain uses TRBV3-1 (or the pseudogene TRBV3-2) with TRBJ2-7, with 9 nucleotides matching TRBD2. Germline lookup yields CDR1 LGHDT and CDR2 YNNKEL (reference sequence). V shed 5 bases, J shed 3 bases, and the junction held 5 bases outside the gene matches. The CDR3 is 14 residues long. This chain's CDR3 is CASSNWRGGYEQYF. Written as DNA, the CDR3 is TGTGCCAGCAGCAATTGGCGGGGGGGCTACGAGCAGTACTTC.

The rearrangement links TRBV19 to TRBJ2-2; the D gene is possibly TRBD1 (6 bases). The V gene lost 6 bases and the J gene lost 3 bases, with 11 bases spanning the gap. The CDR3 loop spans 14 amino acids. From germline, CDR1 is LNHDA and CDR2 SQIVND (reference sequence). The CDR3 region has the DNA TGTGCCAGTAGAGCCAGGGGTTACACCGGGGAGCTGTTTTTT. It yields the protein CASRARGYTGELFF.

The chain recombines TRBV7-9 with TRBJ2-1, with 10 bases fitting TRBD2. The germline CDR1 and CDR2 sequences are SEHNR and FQNEAQ (reference sequence). The CDR3 contains 16 residues. J gave up 1 base and V 2 bases, and 2 bases lay outside the gene matches. The CDR3 protein is CASSLQLAGSYNEQFF. In nucleotides, the CDR3 is TGTGCCAGCAGCTTACAACTAGCGGGGTCCTACAATGAGCAGTTCTTC.

A few counts support this clone. The sample contains more than one DNA sequence encoding this CDR3. The genes are TRBV9 and TRBJ2-7; TRBD1 agrees at 9 bases. Germline lookup yields CDR1 SGDLS and CDR2 YYNGEE. V was pared by 0 bases and J by 3 bases, with 1 base of the junction left unmatched. This CDR3 has 14 amino acids. This CDR3 is CASSVGTGDYEQYF. DNA of the CDR3: TGTGCCAGCAGCGTAGGGACAGGGGACTACGAGCAGTACTTC.

J is TRBJ2-7 and V is TRBV5-4; 10 positions agree with TRBD1. Germline assignment: CDR1 SGHNT and CDR2 YYREEE (reference sequence). This CDR3 contains 14 residues. The trim removed 2 bases at V and 5 bases at J, leaving 4 bases unmatched. CDR3 DNA sequence: TGTGCCAGCAGCTTCGGGACAGGGGCAGACGAGCAGTACTTC. As protein: CASSFGTGADEQYF.

The table lists this clone with a few counts. The V and J genes are TRBV3-1 (or the pseudogene TRBV3-2) and TRBJ1-1; TRBD1 might be the D (6 bases). V dropped 4 bases and J dropped 10 bases, with 13 bases sitting between them. The CDR3 has 12 amino acids. Germline V gives CDR1 LGHDT, CDR2 YNNKEL (reference sequence). CDR3 residues: CASSLLRGRAFF. The CDR3 coding sequence is TGTGCCAGCAGCCTATTAAGGGGGAGAGCTTTCTTT.